This T cell receptor beta chain emerged from a study of shared clonotypes between healthy human individuals. Looking at the study overall: Three CD4 naive, three CD4 memory, two CD8 naive and one CD8 memory plate were used per donor.

In the naive CD8 group, cells lacked CD45RO and were positively selected for CCR7, so terminally differentiated effector memory CD45RA+ cells were left out. Details on this clone: Its antigen is unidentified.

The method was immunoSEQ multiplex PCR; TCRdb's version includes in-frame clones alone and lacks a portion of them. The top ten clones hold 1.1% of a sample with 2 million to 2.5 million clones, roughly 95% of them seen once. Germline V lookup: CDR1 MNHEY, CDR2 SVGAGI. The CDR3 covers 15 residues. Trimming cost V 1 base and J 5 bases; bases outside gene matches: 7. General study results and limits: The study found lower generation probabilities in non-shared clonotypes than in those shared by all four donors.

This receptor was identified in a man younger than 35 in good health. Material: naive CD8+ T cells sorted from blood. The J gene is TRBJ2-7, the V gene TRBV6-5; TRBD1 matches 8 bases. The DNA of the CDR3 is TGTGCCAGCAGTTACTTTGGACAGGGCGAGGACGAGCAGTACTTC. The encoded protein is CASSYFGQGEDEQYF.